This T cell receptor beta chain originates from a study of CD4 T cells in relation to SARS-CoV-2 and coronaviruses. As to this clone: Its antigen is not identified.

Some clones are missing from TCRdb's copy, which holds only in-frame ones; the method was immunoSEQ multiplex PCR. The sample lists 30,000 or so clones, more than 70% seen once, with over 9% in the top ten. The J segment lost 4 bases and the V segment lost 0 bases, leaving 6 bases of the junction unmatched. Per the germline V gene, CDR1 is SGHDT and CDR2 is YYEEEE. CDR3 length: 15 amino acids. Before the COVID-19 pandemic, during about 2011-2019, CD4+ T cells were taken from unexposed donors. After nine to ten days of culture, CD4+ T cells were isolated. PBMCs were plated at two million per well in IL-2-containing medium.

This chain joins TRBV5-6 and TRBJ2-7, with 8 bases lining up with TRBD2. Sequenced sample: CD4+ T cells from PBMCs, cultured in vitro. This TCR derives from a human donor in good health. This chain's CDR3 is CASSLGAGEGYEQYF. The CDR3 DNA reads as TGTGCCAGCAGCTTGGGAGCGGGAGAAGGGTACGAGCAGTACTTC.